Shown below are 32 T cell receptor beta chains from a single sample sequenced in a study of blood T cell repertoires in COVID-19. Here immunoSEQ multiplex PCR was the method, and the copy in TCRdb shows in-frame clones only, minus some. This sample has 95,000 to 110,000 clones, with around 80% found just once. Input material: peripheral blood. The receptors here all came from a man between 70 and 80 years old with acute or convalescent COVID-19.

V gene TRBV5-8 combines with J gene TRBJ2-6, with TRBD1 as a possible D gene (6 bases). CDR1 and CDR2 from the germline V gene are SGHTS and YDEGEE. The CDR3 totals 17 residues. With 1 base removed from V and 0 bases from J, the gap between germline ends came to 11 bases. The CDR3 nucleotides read TGTGCCAGCAGCTTGCGGGACATAAGCTCTGGGGCCAACGTCCTGACTTTC. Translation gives CASSLRDISSGANVLTF.

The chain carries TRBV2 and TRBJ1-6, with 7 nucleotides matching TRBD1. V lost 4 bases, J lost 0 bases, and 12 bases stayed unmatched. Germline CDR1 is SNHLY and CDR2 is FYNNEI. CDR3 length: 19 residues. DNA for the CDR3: TGTGCCAGCAGTGGGTCCCGGGACAGAAGCCTCTCCTATAATTCACCCCTCCACTTT. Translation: CASSGSRDRSLSYNSPLHF.

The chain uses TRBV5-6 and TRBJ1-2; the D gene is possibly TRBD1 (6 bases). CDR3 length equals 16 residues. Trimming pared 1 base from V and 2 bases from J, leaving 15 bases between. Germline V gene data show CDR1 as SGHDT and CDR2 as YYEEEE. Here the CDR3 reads CASSLIPQTGNYGYTF. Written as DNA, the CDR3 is TGTGCCAGCAGCTTGATCCCGCAAACAGGGAACTATGGCTACACCTTC. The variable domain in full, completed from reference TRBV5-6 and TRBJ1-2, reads DAGVTQSPTHLIKTRGQQVTLRCSPKSGHDTVSWYQQALGQGPQFIFQYYEEEERQRGNFPDRFSGHQFPNYSSELNVNALLLGDSALYLCASSLIPQTGNYGYTFGSGTRLTVV.

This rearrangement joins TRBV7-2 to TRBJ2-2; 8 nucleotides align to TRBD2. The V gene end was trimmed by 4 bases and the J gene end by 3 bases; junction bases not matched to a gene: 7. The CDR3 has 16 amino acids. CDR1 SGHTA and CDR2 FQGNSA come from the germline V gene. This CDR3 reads CASSSPGLVYTGELFF. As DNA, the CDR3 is TGTGCCAGCAGCTCACCGGGACTAGTGTACACCGGGGAGCTGTTTTTT.

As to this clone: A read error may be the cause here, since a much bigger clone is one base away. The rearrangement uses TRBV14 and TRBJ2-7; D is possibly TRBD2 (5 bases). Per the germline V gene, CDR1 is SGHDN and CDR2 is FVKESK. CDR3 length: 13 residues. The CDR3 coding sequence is TGTGCCAGCAGCCAGCTACGGGGATACGGGCAGTACTTC. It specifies CASSQLRGYGQYF.

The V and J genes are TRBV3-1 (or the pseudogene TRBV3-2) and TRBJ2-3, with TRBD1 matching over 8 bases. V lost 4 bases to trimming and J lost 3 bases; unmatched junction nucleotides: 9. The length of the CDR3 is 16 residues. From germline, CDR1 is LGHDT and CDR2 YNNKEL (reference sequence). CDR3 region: CASSPLGGQGTDTQYF. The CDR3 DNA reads TGTGCCAGCAGCCCACTCGGCGGACAGGGTACAGATACGCAGTATTTT.

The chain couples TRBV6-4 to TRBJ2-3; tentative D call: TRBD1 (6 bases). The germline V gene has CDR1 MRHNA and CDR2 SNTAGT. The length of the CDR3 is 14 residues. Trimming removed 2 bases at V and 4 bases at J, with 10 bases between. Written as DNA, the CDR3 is TGTGCCAGCAGTGACAGGGCAGGGGCAGATACGCAGTATTTT. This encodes CASSDRAGADTQYF.

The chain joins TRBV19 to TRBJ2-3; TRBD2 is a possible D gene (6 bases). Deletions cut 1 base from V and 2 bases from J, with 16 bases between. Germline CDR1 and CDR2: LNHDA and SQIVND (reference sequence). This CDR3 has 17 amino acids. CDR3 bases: TGTGCCAGTAGTATAGGCGACCCCGGGGGTGCCACAGATACGCAGTATTTT. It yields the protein CASSIGDPGGATDTQYF. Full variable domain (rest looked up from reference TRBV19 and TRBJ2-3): DGGITQSPKYLFRKEGQNVTLSCEQNLNHDAMYWYRQDPGQGLRLIYYSQIVNDFQKGDIAEGYSVSREKKESFPLTVTSAQKNPTAFYLCASSIGDPGGATDTQYFGPGTRLTVL.

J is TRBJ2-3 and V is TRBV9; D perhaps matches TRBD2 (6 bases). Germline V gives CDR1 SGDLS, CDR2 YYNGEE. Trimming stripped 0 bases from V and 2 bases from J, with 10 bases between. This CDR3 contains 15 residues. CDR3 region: CASSVEADYTDTQYF. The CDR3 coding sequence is TGTGCCAGCAGCGTAGAAGCGGACTACACAGATACGCAGTATTTT.

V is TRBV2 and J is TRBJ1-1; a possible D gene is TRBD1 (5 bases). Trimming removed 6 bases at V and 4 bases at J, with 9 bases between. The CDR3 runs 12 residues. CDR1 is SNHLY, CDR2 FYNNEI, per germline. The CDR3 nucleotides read TGTGCCAGCAGGAGCGGGGGCACTGAAGCTTTCTTT. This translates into CASRSGGTEAFF.

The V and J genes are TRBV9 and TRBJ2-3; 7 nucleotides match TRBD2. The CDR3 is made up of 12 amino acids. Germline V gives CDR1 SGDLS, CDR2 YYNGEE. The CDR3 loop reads CASGGSTDTQYF. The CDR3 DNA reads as TGTGCTTCCGGGGGGAGCACAGATACGCAGTATTTT.

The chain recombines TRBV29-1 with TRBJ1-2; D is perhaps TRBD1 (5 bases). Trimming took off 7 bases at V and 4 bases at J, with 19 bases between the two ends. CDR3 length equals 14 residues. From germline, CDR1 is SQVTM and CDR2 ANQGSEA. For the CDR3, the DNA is TGCAGCGCCTCGGGGGGGAATCAGTCCTATGGCTACACCTTC. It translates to CSASGGNQSYGYTF.

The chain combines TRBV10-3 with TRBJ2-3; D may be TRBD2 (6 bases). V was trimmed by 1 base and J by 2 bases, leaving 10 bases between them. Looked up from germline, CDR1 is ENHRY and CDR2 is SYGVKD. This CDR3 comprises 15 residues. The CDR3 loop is CAISEYGGDTDTQYF. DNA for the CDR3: TGTGCCATCAGTGAGTACGGCGGGGACACAGATACGCAGTATTTT.

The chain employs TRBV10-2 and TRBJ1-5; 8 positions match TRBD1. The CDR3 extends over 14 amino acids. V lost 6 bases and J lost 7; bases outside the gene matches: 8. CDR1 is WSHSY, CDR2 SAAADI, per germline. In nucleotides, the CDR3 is TGCGCCAGCAGCATCGCGGACAGGGTCCAGCCCCAGCATTTT. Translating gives CASSIADRVQPQHF.

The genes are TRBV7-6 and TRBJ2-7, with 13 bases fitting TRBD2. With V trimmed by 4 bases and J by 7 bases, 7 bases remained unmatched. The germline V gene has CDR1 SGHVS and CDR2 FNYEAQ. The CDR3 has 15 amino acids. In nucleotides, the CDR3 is TGTGCCAGCAGCTCCGGACTAGCGGGGGTTCGAGAGCAGTACTTC. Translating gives CASSSGLAGVREQYF.

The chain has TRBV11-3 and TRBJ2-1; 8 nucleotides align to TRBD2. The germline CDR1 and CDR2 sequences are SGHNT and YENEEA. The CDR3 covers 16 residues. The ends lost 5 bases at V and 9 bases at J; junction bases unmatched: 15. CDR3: CASSPGGGRKRGEQFF. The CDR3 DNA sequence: TGTGCCAGCAGCCCCGGGGGGGGGCGGAAAAGGGGTGAGCAGTTCTTC.

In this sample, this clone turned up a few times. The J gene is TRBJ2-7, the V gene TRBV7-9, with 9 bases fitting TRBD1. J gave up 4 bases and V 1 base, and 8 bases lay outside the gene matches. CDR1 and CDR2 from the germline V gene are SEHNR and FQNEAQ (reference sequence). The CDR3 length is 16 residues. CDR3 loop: CASSLEETGGEYEQYF. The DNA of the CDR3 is TGTGCCAGCAGCTTAGAGGAAACAGGGGGCGAATACGAGCAGTACTTC.

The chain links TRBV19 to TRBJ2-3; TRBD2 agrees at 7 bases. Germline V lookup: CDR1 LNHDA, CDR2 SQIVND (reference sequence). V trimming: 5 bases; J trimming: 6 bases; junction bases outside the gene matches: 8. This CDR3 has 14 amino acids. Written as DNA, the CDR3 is TGTGCCAGTAGTCTACGACTAGCCGGGGATACGCAGTATTTT. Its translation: CASSLRLAGDTQYF.

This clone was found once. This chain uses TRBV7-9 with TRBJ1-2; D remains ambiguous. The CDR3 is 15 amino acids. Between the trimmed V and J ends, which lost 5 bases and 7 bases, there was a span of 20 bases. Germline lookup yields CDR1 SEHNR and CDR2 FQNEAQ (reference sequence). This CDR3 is CASSPVEASGGGYTF. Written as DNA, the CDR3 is TGTGCCAGCAGCCCAGTGGAGGCCTCTGGTGGTGGCTACACCTTC.

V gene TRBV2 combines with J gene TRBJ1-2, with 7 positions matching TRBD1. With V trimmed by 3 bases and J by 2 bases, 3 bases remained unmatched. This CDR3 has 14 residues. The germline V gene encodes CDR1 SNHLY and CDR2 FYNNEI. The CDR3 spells CASSDTGDNYGYTF. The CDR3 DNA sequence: TGTGCCAGCAGTGATACAGGGGACAACTATGGCTACACCTTC.

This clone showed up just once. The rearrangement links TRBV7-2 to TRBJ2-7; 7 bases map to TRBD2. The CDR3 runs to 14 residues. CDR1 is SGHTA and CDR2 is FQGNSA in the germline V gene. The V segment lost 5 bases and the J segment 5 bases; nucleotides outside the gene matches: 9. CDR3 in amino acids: CASSGGRGRNEQYF. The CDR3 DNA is TGTGCCAGCAGCGGAGGGCGGGGGAGGAACGAGCAGTACTTC.

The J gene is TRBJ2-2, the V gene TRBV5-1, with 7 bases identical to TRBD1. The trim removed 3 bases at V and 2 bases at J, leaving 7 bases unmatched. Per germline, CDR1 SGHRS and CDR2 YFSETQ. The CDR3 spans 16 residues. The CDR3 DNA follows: TGCGCCAGCAGCTCGAGTGGGACAGTTAACACCGGGGAGCTGTTTTTT. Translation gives CASSSSGTVNTGELFF.

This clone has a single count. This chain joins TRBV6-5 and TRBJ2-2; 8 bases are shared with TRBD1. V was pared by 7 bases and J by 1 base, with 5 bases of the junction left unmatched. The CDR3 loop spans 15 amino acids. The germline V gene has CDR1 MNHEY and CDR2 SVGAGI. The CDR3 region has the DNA TGTGCCAGCACCGTGACAGGGGTGAACACCGGGGAGCTGTTTTTT. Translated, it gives CASTVTGVNTGELFF.

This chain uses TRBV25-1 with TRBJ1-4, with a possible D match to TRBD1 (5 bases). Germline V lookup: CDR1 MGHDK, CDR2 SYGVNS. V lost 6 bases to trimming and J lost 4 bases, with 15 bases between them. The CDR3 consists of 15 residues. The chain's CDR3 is CASSVVGTGNEKLFF. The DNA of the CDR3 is TGTGCCAGCAGCGTGGTTGGTACAGGTAATGAAAAACTGTTTTTT.

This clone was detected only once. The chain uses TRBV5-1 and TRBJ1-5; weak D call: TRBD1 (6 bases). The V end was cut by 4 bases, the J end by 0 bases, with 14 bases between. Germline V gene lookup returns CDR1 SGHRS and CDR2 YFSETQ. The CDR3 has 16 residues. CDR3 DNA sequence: TGCGCCAGCAGCGAGTCAGGGGATTATAGCAATCAGCCCCAGCATTTT. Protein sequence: CASSESGDYSNQPQHF.

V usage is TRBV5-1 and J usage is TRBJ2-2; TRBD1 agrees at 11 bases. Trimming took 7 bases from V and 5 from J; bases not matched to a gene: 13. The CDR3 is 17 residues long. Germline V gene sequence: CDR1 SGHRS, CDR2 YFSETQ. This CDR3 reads CASATTPGQGVTGELFF. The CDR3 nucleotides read TGCGCCAGCGCAACGACTCCGGGACAGGGGGTGACCGGGGAGCTGTTTTTT. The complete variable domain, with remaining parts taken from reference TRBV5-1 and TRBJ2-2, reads KAGVTQTPRYLIKTRGQQVTLSCSPISGHRSVSWYQQTPGQGLQFLFEYFSETQRNKGNFPGRFSGRQFSNSRSEMNVSTLELGDSALYLCASATTPGQGVTGELFFGEGSRLTVL.

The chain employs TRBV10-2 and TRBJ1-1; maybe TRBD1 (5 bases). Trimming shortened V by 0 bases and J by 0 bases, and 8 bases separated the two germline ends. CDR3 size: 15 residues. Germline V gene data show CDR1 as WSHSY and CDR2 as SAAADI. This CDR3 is CASSESTAMNTEAFF. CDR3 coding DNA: TGCGCCAGCAGTGAGTCGACAGCGATGAACACTGAAGCTTTCTTT.

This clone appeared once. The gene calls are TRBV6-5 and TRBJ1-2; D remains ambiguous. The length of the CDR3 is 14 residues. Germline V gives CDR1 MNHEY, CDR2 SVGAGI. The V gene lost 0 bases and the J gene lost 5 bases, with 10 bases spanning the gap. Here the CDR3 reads CASSYSGAGYGYTF. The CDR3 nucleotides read TGTGCCAGCAGTTACTCTGGCGCAGGTTATGGCTACACCTTC.

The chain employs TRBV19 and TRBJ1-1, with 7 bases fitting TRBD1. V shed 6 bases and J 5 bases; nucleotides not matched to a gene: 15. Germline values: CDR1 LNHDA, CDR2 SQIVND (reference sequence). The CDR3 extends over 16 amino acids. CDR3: CASSQQHRGRGTEAFF. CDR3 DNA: TGTGCCAGTAGCCAACAACACAGGGGCCGCGGGACTGAAGCTTTCTTT.

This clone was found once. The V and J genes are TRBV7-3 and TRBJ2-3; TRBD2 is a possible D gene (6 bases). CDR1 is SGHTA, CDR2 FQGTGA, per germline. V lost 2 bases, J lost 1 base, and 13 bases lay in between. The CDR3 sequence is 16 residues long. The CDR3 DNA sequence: TGTGCCAGCAGCTTATGGGGGGACGGACGCACAGATACGCAGTATTTT. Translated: CASSLWGDGRTDTQYF.

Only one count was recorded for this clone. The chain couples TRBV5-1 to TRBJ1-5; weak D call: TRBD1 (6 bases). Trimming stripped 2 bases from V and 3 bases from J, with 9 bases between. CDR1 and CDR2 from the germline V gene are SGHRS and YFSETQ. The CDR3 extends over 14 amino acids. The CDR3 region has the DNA TGCGCCAGCAGCTTCGGGGACAACAATCAGCCCCAGCATTTT. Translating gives CASSFGDNNQPQHF.

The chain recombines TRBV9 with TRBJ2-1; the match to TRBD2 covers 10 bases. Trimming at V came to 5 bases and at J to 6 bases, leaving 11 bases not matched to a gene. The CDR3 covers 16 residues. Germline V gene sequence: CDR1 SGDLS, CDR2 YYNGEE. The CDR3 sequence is CASRRSSGGLTNEQFF. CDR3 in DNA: TGTGCCAGCAGGCGTAGTAGCGGGGGGCTTACCAATGAGCAGTTCTTC.